These 25 T cell receptor beta chains originate from one sample sequenced in a study of blood T cell repertoires in COVID-19. TCRdb's table, derived via immunoSEQ multiplex PCR, lists solely in-frame clones and lacks some. The table shows 150,000 to 200,000 clones, with 80% to 90% occurring only once. Sequencing input: PBMCs or T cells enriched from blood (not recorded which). These receptors originate from a woman younger than 35 who had recovered from COVID-19.

The V gene is TRBV2, the J gene TRBJ1-1; D is possibly TRBD1 (5 bases). There are 13 residues in the CDR3. Trimming took 4 bases from V and 7 from J, leaving 13 bases between them. Germline V CDR1 and CDR2: SNHLY, FYNNEI. The CDR3 DNA is TGTGCCAGCAGTGTCGTCAGGGTTGGTGAAGCTTTCTTT. Its protein product is CASSVVRVGEAFF.

This chain links TRBV7-2 with TRBJ1-1; 11 bases line up with TRBD1. V shed 6 bases, J shed 3 bases, and the junction held 6 bases outside the gene matches. Germline assignment: CDR1 SGHTA and CDR2 FQGNSA. The CDR3 has 15 residues. CDR3 sequence: CASSKDRGLYTEAFF. As DNA, the CDR3 is TGTGCCAGCAGTAAGGACAGGGGGCTCTACACTGAAGCTTTCTTT.

This clone was found a few times. The V call is TRBV9, the J call TRBJ2-7; 10 bases agree with TRBD2. J was trimmed by 0 bases and V by 2 bases; bases with no gene match: 8. Germline V lookup: CDR1 SGDLS, CDR2 YYNGEE. This CDR3 comprises 17 residues. The chain's CDR3 is CASSVSSGSPGSYEQYF. CDR3 sequence (DNA): TGTGCCAGCAGCGTGTCTAGCGGGAGCCCCGGCTCCTACGAGCAGTACTTC.

The chain recombines TRBV5-1 with TRBJ2-5; 10 nucleotides line up with TRBD1. Germline loops: CDR1 SGHRS, CDR2 YFSETQ. The trim removed 6 bases at V and 1 base at J, leaving 3 bases unmatched. This CDR3 has 14 amino acids. For the CDR3, the DNA is TGCGCCAGCAAGAGGACAGGGGGCCAAGAGACCCAGTACTTC. Protein product: CASKRTGGQETQYF. The whole variable domain, filled in from reference TRBV5-1 and TRBJ2-5, reads KAGVTQTPRYLIKTRGQQVTLSCSPISGHRSVSWYQQTPGQGLQFLFEYFSETQRNKGNFPGRFSGRQFSNSRSEMNVSTLELGDSALYLCASKRTGGQETQYFGPGTRLLVL.

V and J are TRBV14 and TRBJ1-6; a weak D match, TRBD1 (6 bases). The CDR3 sequence is 13 residues long. V gave up 4 bases and J gave up 9 bases, with 10 bases separating them. Germline CDR1 SGHDN, CDR2 FVKESK. CDR3 in DNA: TGTGCCAGCAGCCCACAGGGCGGTTCACCCCTCCACTTT. Its translation is CASSPQGGSPLHF.

The chain carries TRBV27 and TRBJ2-7; TRBD1 matches 7 bases. Per germline, CDR1 MNHEY and CDR2 SMNVEV (reference sequence). Losses at the gene ends were 5 bases for V and 3 bases for J; bases not matched to a gene: 4. This CDR3 is 13 amino acids long. In DNA, the CDR3 is TGTGCCAGCAGTCCCCGGACAGGCTACGAGCAGTACTTC. Protein product: CASSPRTGYEQYF.

This sequence joins TRBV5-6 and TRBJ1-2; D may be TRBD1 (5 bases). The CDR3 has 16 amino acids. The germline V and J ends were trimmed by 5 bases and 0 bases, with 17 bases remaining between them. Germline loops: CDR1 SGHDT, CDR2 YYEEEE. CDR3 sequence: CASRVLGQGSNYGYTF. Here the CDR3 DNA reads TGTGCCAGCAGGGTACTCGGGCAGGGCTCTAACTATGGCTACACCTTC.

The chain carries TRBV19 and TRBJ1-2; D perhaps matches TRBD1 (6 bases). Germline V gene sequence: CDR1 LNHDA, CDR2 SQIVND (reference sequence). Trimming left V 3 bases short and J 2 bases short, with 7 bases between. The CDR3 extends over 13 amino acids. The CDR3 nucleotides are TGTGCCAGTAGTATTACAGGGAACTATGGCTACACCTTC. Its translation is CASSITGNYGYTF.

The chain employs TRBV5-6 and TRBJ1-2, with 9 bases that match TRBD1. This CDR3 is built from 15 residues. The V segment lost 4 bases and the J segment 1 base; nucleotides outside the gene matches: 5. Germline assignment: CDR1 SGHDT and CDR2 YYEEEE. The CDR3 sequence: CASSPGDRDNYGYTF. For the CDR3, the DNA is TGTGCCAGCAGCCCCGGGGACAGGGATAACTATGGCTACACCTTC.

This clone was detected only once. V is TRBV21-1 and J is TRBJ2-1; the D call of TRBD2 is as the table states it, not checked on the DNA. TRBV21-1 is a listed pseudogene. This CDR3 region has 15 residues. In nucleotides, the CDR3 is TGTGCCAGCAGCAAAGGAAGAGGAGTCTACAATGAGCAGTTCTTC. Translated: CASSKGRGVYNEQFF.

This sequence joins TRBV20-1 and TRBJ2-3; D not resolved. The CDR3 length is 10 residues. Trimming removed 5 bases at V and 3 bases at J, with 3 bases between. From germline, CDR1 is DFQATT and CDR2 SNEGSKA (reference sequence). For the CDR3, the DNA is TGCAGTGCTCGGACAGATACGCAGTATTTT. Translated: CSARTDTQYF.

CDR3 nucleotide sequence: TGTGCCAGCTCACTCGACAGTGACAATGAGCAGTTCTTC. Residues: CASSLDSDNEQFF. The chain recombines TRBV18 with TRBJ2-1, with a tentative D call TRBD1 (5 bases). The V end lost 4 bases, the J end lost 5 bases, and 9 bases lay between the germline ends. The length of the CDR3 is 13 residues. From germline, CDR1 is KGHSH and CDR2 LQKENI.

The chain joins TRBV6-2 or TRBV6-3 to TRBJ1-5, with D unresolved. Germline V gene lookup returns CDR1 MNHEY and CDR2 SVGEGT. The V and J ends lost 2 bases and 8 bases respectively, with 7 bases between them. The CDR3 sequence is 12 residues long. CDR3 protein: CASSYGLEPQHF. The CDR3 nucleotides read TGTGCCAGCAGTTACGGGCTGGAGCCCCAGCATTTT.

This clone has only a few counts. The chain employs TRBV14 and TRBJ1-2, with 8 bases identical to TRBD1. V was pared by 3 bases and J by 4 bases, with 1 base of the junction left unmatched. CDR1 is SGHDN and CDR2 is FVKESK in the germline V gene. CDR3 length: 13 amino acids. CDR3 region: CASSQGQAYGYTF. The CDR3 coding sequence is TGTGCCAGCAGCCAGGGACAGGCCTATGGCTACACCTTC.

This sequence joins TRBV11-3 and TRBJ2-1; perhaps TRBD1 as D (6 bases). Germline V gives CDR1 SGHNT, CDR2 YENEEA. Trimming pared 0 bases from V and 8 bases from J, leaving 17 bases between. CDR3 length equals 16 residues. Here the CDR3 DNA reads TGTGCCAGCAGCTTAGAAGGCCTAGGGGGTGGATATGAGCAGTTCTTC. Translation gives CASSLEGLGGGYEQFF. The full variable domain, its missing parts supplied by reference TRBV11-3 and TRBJ2-1, is EAGVVQSPRYKIIEKKQPVAFWCNPISGHNTLYWYLQNLGQGPELLIRYENEEAVDDSQLPKDRFSAERLKGVDSTLKIQPAELGDSAVYLCASSLEGLGGGYEQFFGPGTRLTVL.

V is TRBV14 and J is TRBJ2-7, with a weak D call TRBD2 (6 bases). This CDR3 contains 14 residues. CDR1 is SGHDN and CDR2 is FVKESK in the germline V gene. Trimming stripped 4 bases from V and 1 base from J, with 11 bases between. CDR3: CASSPHGGSYEQYF. CDR3 bases: TGTGCCAGCAGCCCCCACGGGGGATCCTACGAGCAGTACTTC. The whole variable domain, remainder taken from reference TRBV14 and TRBJ2-7, is EAGVTQFPSHSVIEKGQTVTLRCDPISGHDNLYWYRRVMGKEIKFLLHFVKESKQDESGMPNNRFLAERTGGTYSTLKVQPAELEDSGVYFCASSPHGGSYEQYFGPGTRLTVT.

The chain employs TRBV18 and TRBJ2-5; TRBD1 matches at 8 bases. The trim removed 5 bases at V and 1 base at J, leaving 3 bases unmatched. This CDR3 region has 14 residues. Germline V gene sequence: CDR1 KGHSH, CDR2 LQKENI. The CDR3 spells CASSGTGPQETQYF. In nucleotides, the CDR3 is TGTGCCAGCTCAGGGACAGGACCCCAAGAGACCCAGTACTTC.

V usage is TRBV2 and J usage is TRBJ2-1; TRBD2 aligns across 16 bases. Unmatched junction bases numbered 6, after V lost 4 bases and J lost 12 bases. Germline loops: CDR1 SNHLY, CDR2 FYNNEI. This CDR3 has 15 residues. As DNA, the CDR3 is TGTGCCAGCAGTGTGGGACTAGCGGGAGGGGTTGGGCAGTTCTTC. It translates to CASSVGLAGGVGQFF.

CDR3 protein: CASSTDPGHLWEQYF. CDR3 bases: TGTGCCAGCAGTACAGATCCGGGACACCTTTGGGAGCAGTACTTC. The chain joins TRBV6-2 or TRBV6-3 to TRBJ2-7, with a weak D call TRBD1 (6 bases). The CDR3 has 15 amino acids. V shed 5 bases and J shed 7 bases, with 21 bases lying between them. Germline CDR1 and CDR2: MNHEY and SVGEGT.

V is TRBV15 and J is TRBJ2-7, with 7 bases aligning to TRBD1. The CDR3 is 14 amino acids. Germline CDR1 is LNHNV and CDR2 is YYDKDF (reference sequence). The ends lost 4 bases at V and 7 bases at J; junction bases unmatched: 10. In nucleotides, the CDR3 is TGTGCCACCAGCACAGGGACAGACTTACGAGAGCAGTACTTC. It is translated as CATSTGTDLREQYF. The entire variable domain, with the rest obtained from reference TRBV15 and TRBJ2-7, is as follows: DAMVIQNPRYQVTQFGKPVTLSCSQTLNHNVMYWYQQKSSQAPKLLFHYYDKDFNNEADTPDNFQSRRPNTSFCFLDIRSPGLGDTAMYLCATSTGTDLREQYFGPGTRLTVT.

The chain has TRBV12-3 or TRBV12-4 and TRBJ2-5; D ambiguous. This CDR3 has 11 amino acids. The V and J ends lost 3 bases and 5 bases respectively, with 4 bases between them. CDR3 coding DNA: TGTGCCAGCAGTTTCCTGGAGACCCAGTACTTC. It specifies CASSFLETQYF.

The chain links TRBV27 to TRBJ2-4; TRBD2 matches at 8 bases. This CDR3 spans 15 amino acids. CDR1 and CDR2 from the germline V gene are MNHEY and SMNVEV (reference sequence). With 2 bases clipped from V and 6 bases from J, the junction kept 6 bases outside the gene matches. DNA of the CDR3: TGTGCCAGCAGTTTAGTCGCGGGAGGAGGAAACATTCAGTACTTC. Protein: CASSLVAGGGNIQYF.

The rearrangement uses TRBV5-4 and TRBJ2-3; TRBD2 matches 10 bases. The CDR3 loop spans 18 amino acids. Germline V gene sequence: CDR1 SGHNT, CDR2 YYREEE (reference sequence). V trimming: 3 bases; J trimming: 0 bases; junction bases outside the gene matches: 10. The CDR3 sequence is CASSSASGGRSSTDTQYF. CDR3 sequence (DNA): TGTGCCAGCAGCTCAGCTAGCGGGGGACGCTCTAGCACAGATACGCAGTATTTT.

The J gene is TRBJ1-5, the V gene TRBV25-1; TRBD1 matches at 7 bases. This CDR3 spans 14 amino acids. J was trimmed by 3 bases and V by 6 bases; bases with no gene match: 5. CDR1 is MGHDK and CDR2 is SYGVNS in the germline V gene. Here the CDR3 DNA reads TGTGCCAGCAGCCCGGGACAGCACAATCAGCCCCAGCATTTT. Amino acid sequence: CASSPGQHNQPQHF.

The J gene is TRBJ2-7, the V gene TRBV19; 12 bases match TRBD1. The V gene end was trimmed by 6 bases and the J gene end by 4 bases; junction bases not matched to a gene: 4. The CDR3 consists of 14 residues. Looked up from germline, CDR1 is LNHDA and CDR2 is SQIVND (reference sequence). CDR3 protein: CASSPGQGAYEQYF. The CDR3 nucleotides read TGTGCCAGTAGCCCGGGACAGGGGGCGTACGAGCAGTACTTC.